The 9 T cell receptor beta chains listed next were all sequenced from one sample in a study of T-cell reconstitution after alpha-beta-depleted transplantation in children. Unique molecular identifiers were incorporated when the TCRbeta library was constructed. One entry per CDR3 protein results from TCRdb running MiXCR on the PCR reads. Here the sample spans 300,000 or so distinct CDR3 sequences, roughly 21% being singletons. The starting material was PBMCs, mostly from graft donor cells, obtained 180 days after TCRalphabeta/CD19-depleted stem cell transplant. These receptor sequences come from a male patient under 18 who had a stem cell transplant for acute lymphoblastic leukemia, so the T cells may come from the graft donor.

This clonotype came up a few times. The chain carries TRBV5-1 and TRBJ2-1, with 11 bases identical to TRBD2. CDR3 length: 16 amino acids. The trim removed 3 bases at V and 3 bases at J, leaving 5 bases unmatched. Germline V gene sequence: CDR1 SGHRS, CDR2 YFSETQ. The CDR3 DNA reads TGCGCCAGCAGCTGGGGACTAGCGGACTACTACAATGAGCAGTTCTTC. It codes for CASSWGLADYYNEQFF.

The gene calls are TRBV20-1 and TRBJ1-4; TRBD1 aligns across 7 bases. This CDR3 region has 13 residues. Looked up from germline, CDR1 is DFQATT and CDR2 is SNEGSKA (reference sequence). Germline trimming cut 5 bases from V and 0 bases from J; bases unmatched to any gene: 0. The CDR3 loop is CSAGQATNEKLFF. The CDR3 DNA reads TGCAGTGCTGGACAGGCAACTAATGAAAAACTGTTTTTT.

The genes are TRBV7-9 and TRBJ2-5; D may correspond to TRBD1 or TRBD2 (5 bases each). CDR3 length: 16 residues. The ends were cut back, 2 bases at V and 3 bases at J, with 16 bases in the middle. CDR1 is SEHNR, CDR2 FQNEAQ, per germline (reference sequence). CDR3 amino acids: CASSLLFMGRKETQYF. The CDR3 DNA follows: TGTGCCAGCAGCTTACTCTTTATGGGACGGAAAGAGACCCAGTACTTC.

This clonotype was seen a few times. The chain has TRBV4-1 and TRBJ1-2; no clear D gene. Germline V gene lookup returns CDR1 MGHRA and CDR2 YSYEKL. This CDR3 contains 14 residues. The V end was cut by 1 base, the J end by 4 bases, with 10 bases between. The chain's CDR3 is CASSQGGSRYGYTF. In DNA form, the CDR3 reads TGCGCCAGCAGCCAAGGAGGCAGCCGCTATGGCTACACCTTC.

The chain has TRBV20-1 and TRBJ2-1, with 11 nucleotides matching TRBD2. CDR3 length: 19 residues. Germline V lookup: CDR1 DFQATT, CDR2 SNEGSKA (reference sequence). V was pared by 0 bases and J by 3 bases, with 13 bases of the junction left unmatched. CDR3 residues: CSARDQGLAGGVGYNEQFF. The CDR3, as DNA: TGCAGTGCTAGAGATCAGGGCCTAGCGGGAGGAGTGGGCTACAATGAGCAGTTCTTC.

This clonotype was picked up a small number of times. This rearrangement joins TRBV4-1 to TRBJ2-7, with a possible D match to TRBD2 (6 bases). Germline CDR1 MGHRA, CDR2 YSYEKL. V lost 1 base to trimming and J lost 3 bases, with 10 bases between them. The CDR3 contains 14 residues. The CDR3 is CASSQAAGIYEQYF. The CDR3 DNA reads TGCGCCAGCAGCCAAGCGGCGGGAATCTACGAGCAGTACTTC.

This clonotype was recorded a few times. This chain connects TRBV10-3 to TRBJ2-7; 8 positions match TRBD2. The CDR3 extends over 19 amino acids. Germline CDR1 is ENHRY and CDR2 is SYGVKD. V shed 0 bases, J shed 7 bases, and the junction held 20 bases outside the gene matches. CDR3 loop: CAISESKVIVAGGEQEQYF. The CDR3 bases are TGTGCCATCAGTGAGTCGAAAGTTATCGTCGCCGGGGGGGAACAAGAGCAGTACTTC.

This clonotype was counted between two and nine times. V is TRBV4-1 and J is TRBJ2-7, with 7 bases identical to TRBD2. After removal of 0 bases from V and 6 bases from J, the junction contained 11 bases not matched to a gene. This CDR3 region has 16 residues. Germline values: CDR1 MGHRA, CDR2 YSYEKL. The CDR3 DNA is TGCGCCAGCAGCCAAGATTCGGCGGGAGAACTGTGCGAGCAGTACTTC. Translating gives CASSQDSAGELCEQYF.

This clonotype was detected only a few times. The V and J genes are TRBV10-3 and TRBJ1-1, with a tentative D call TRBD1 (6 bases). This CDR3 comprises 18 residues. Trimming removed 0 bases at V and 0 bases at J, with 17 bases between. Germline-derived CDR1 and CDR2 are ENHRY and SYGVKD. In DNA, the CDR3 is TGTGCCATCAGTGAGTCCGGCTATTGGACAGTCATGAACACTGAAGCTTTCTTT. It specifies CAISESGYWTVMNTEAFF.